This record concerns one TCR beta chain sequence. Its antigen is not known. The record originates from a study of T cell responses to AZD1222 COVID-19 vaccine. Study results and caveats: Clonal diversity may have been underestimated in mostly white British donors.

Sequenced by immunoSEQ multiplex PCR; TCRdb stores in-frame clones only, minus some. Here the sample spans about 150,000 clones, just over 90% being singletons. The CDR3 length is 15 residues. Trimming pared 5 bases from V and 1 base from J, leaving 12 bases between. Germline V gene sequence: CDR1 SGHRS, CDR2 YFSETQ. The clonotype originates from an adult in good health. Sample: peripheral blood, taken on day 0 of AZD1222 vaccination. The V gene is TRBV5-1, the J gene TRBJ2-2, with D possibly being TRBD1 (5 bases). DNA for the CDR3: TGCGCCAGCAGTACCCTAGGACAGAACACCGGGGAGCTGTTTTTT. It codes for CASSTLGQNTGELFF.